The rows below give T cell receptor beta chains drawn from one sample of a study of T cells in Graves' hyperthyroidism and ophthalmopathy. TCRdb ran MiXCR on the multiplex PCR reads and lists one entry per CDR3 protein. The sample yields around 600,000 distinct CDR3 sequences, 12% to 15% seen once. What was sequenced was blood. The receptors were gathered from a woman aged 18-35 years with Graves' ophthalmopathy. Each CDR3 is given with its conserved first and last residue. The D gene is left open where the match is weak. The size field is filled for only some rows; it gives once, few, many or a size class.

D	V	J	size	DNA	CDR3
-	TRBV19	TRBJ2-1	many	TGTGCCAGTAGTATCCTGGCGGGAACCTACAATGAGCAGTTCTTC	CASSILAGTYNEQFF
-	TRBV6-2/TRBV6-3	TRBJ2-2	-	TGTGCCGTTAGAGGGGGGCGGGGTACCGGGGAGCTGTTTTTT	CAVRGGRGTGELFF
TRBD2	TRBV7-8	TRBJ2-7	many	TGTGCCAGCAGCTTACTAGCGGGAGGGCCCGGGGCCCCCTACGAGCAGTACTTC	CASSLLAGGPGAPYEQYF
-	TRBV3-1	TRBJ1-2	many	TGTGCCAGCAGCCTACAGGGTGGCGGCTACACCTTC	CASSLQGGGYTF
-	TRBV10-3	TRBJ1-3	few	TGTGCCATCAGCAGGGAACTAGGGGGAAACACCATATATTTT	CAISRELGGNTIYF
TRBD1	TRBV19	TRBJ1-1	-	TGTGCCAGTACCGGGACAGCGAGGGGAAACACTGAAGCTTTCTTT	CASTGTARGNTEAFF
TRBD1	TRBV6-1	TRBJ2-3	many	TGTGCCAGCAGACGGACAGGGGGGTGGAGCACAGATACGCAGTATTTT	CASRRTGGWSTDTQYF
TRBD1	TRBV27	TRBJ1-5	many	TGTGCCAGCAGTTTCGGACAGGGCGGAGAGCCCCAGCATTTT	CASSFGQGGEPQHF
-	TRBV7-2	TRBJ1-1	many	TGTGCCAGCAGCTTAGGGCAGGTAATTACGAACACTGAAGCTTTCTTT	CASSLGQVITNTEAFF
TRBD1	TRBV10-3	TRBJ1-1	many	TGTGCCATCAGTGGTCAACAGGGGGCATACACTGAAGCTTTCTTT	CAISGQQGAYTEAFF
-	TRBV7-6	TRBJ2-7	many	TGTGCCAGCAGCTTAGCGGAGAATCCTTTCTACGAGCAGTACTTC	CASSLAENPFYEQYF
TRBD2	TRBV7-2	TRBJ2-7	many	TGTGCCAGCAGCCTTGGACTAGTTAGCTCCTACGAGCAGTACTTC	CASSLGLVSSYEQYF
TRBD1	TRBV27	TRBJ2-1	many	TGTGCCAGCAGTCCCGGGACAGGGGACGGGAGTGTGCTCAATGAGCAGTTCTTC	CASSPGTGDGSVLNEQFF
TRBD2	TRBV2	TRBJ2-2	few	TGTGCCAGCAGCGGGACTAGCGGGAGAGGAGTCGGGGAGCTGTTTTTT	CASSGTSGRGVGELFF
-	TRBV7-9	TRBJ2-2	many	TGTGCCAGCAGCTCGGGGATTACCACAGGGCCCACCGGGGAGCTGTTTTTT	CASSSGITTGPTGELFF
TRBD2	TRBV12-3/TRBV12-4	TRBJ2-1	many	TGTGCCAGCAGTCCACTAGCGGGAGGGCCTTCCTACAATGAGCAGTTCTTC	CASSPLAGGPSYNEQFF
TRBD1	TRBV5-1	TRBJ2-5	-	TGCGCCAGCAGCGAGTTACAGGGGCTAGAGACCCAGTACTTC	CASSELQGLETQYF
-	TRBV28	TRBJ1-2	many	TGTGCCAGCAGTTTAGAGCTGAACTATGGCTACACCTTC	CASSLELNYGYTF
TRBD2	TRBV29-1	TRBJ2-2	many	TGCAGCGTTGCAGCGGGAGGATTCACCGGGGAGCTGTTTTTT	CSVAAGGFTGELFF
-	TRBV20-1	TRBJ2-3	-	TGCAGTGCTAGTAGCGGACCTAGCACAGATACGCAGTATTTT	CSASSGPSTDTQYF
TRBD1	TRBV18	TRBJ1-1	-	TGTGCCAGCTCACCTACCAGGGGGATTTACACTGAAGCTTTCTTT	CASSPTRGIYTEAFF
TRBD2	TRBV2	TRBJ2-3	many	TGTGCCAGCAGTGGTCTGACTAGCGCTAGCACAGATACGCAGTATTTT	CASSGLTSASTDTQYF
-	TRBV3-1	TRBJ1-2	-	TGTGCCAGCAGCCAGGGGGGACACAACTATGGCTACACCTTC	CASSQGGHNYGYTF
-	TRBV5-1	TRBJ2-5	-	TGCGCCAGCAGCTTGGGCAGGGCAGGAGAGACCCAGTACTTC	CASSLGRAGETQYF
TRBD1	TRBV6-5	TRBJ2-5	many	TGTGCCAGCAGTTACTCTAGGGACAGGCCAGAGACCCAGTACTTC	CASSYSRDRPETQYF
-	TRBV5-1	TRBJ2-3	-	TGCGCCAGCAGCTTGGGTCCTGAGAACACAGATACGCAGTATTTT	CASSLGPENTDTQYF
-	TRBV29-1	TRBJ2-2	-	TGCAGCGGTGCCAAGACAGGGAACACCGGGGAGCTGTTTTTT	CSGAKTGNTGELFF
-	TRBV9	TRBJ1-4	few	TGTGCCAGCAGCGTAGTAGCTCAGCCTAATGAAAAACTGTTTTTT	CASSVVAQPNEKLFF
TRBD1	TRBV30	TRBJ2-5	many	TGTGCCTGGACCCACGGGACAGCGCATGGGACCCAGTACTTC	CAWTHGTAHGTQYF
-	TRBV7-2	TRBJ1-1	many	TGTGCCTTAGTCCGGGACCCGGGCATGAACACTGAAGCTTTCTTT	CALVRDPGMNTEAFF
-	TRBV5-1	TRBJ1-3	few	TGCGCCAGCACACTCTCGCCGGGACAACCTGGAAACACCATATATTTT	CASTLSPGQPGNTIYF